This T cell receptor (beta chain) emerged from a study of blood T cell repertoires in COVID-19. Study in general: COVID-19 samples from acute and convalescent phases originated in the United States, Italy and Spain. In each case, the material was cDNA or gDNA derived from T cells, B-cell-depleted T cells, or PBMCs.

Original handling: Reference gene primer amplification gave nucleated cell count estimates. Profiled with immunoSEQ multiplex PCR; TCRdb holds only in-frame clones, not every one. The DNA gave D and trimming, while V, J and clone size come from that table. The sample comprises 200,000 to 250,000 clones, approximately 90% of which are singletons, and 2.2% rests with the top ten. CDR1 SGDLS and CDR2 YYNGEE come from the germline V gene. The CDR3 is made up of 16 amino acids. V lost 4 bases to trimming and J lost 4 bases; unmatched junction nucleotides: 13. This chain links TRBV9 with TRBJ1-2; 7 bases match TRBD1. Sequencing was carried out using peripheral blood. This TCR was sampled from a man aged 30 to 39 who had recovered from COVID-19. The CDR3 sequence is CASSFDTGAAAYGYTF. The CDR3 DNA reads TGTGCCAGCAGCTTTGACACAGGGGCCGCTGCCTATGGCTACACCTTC.